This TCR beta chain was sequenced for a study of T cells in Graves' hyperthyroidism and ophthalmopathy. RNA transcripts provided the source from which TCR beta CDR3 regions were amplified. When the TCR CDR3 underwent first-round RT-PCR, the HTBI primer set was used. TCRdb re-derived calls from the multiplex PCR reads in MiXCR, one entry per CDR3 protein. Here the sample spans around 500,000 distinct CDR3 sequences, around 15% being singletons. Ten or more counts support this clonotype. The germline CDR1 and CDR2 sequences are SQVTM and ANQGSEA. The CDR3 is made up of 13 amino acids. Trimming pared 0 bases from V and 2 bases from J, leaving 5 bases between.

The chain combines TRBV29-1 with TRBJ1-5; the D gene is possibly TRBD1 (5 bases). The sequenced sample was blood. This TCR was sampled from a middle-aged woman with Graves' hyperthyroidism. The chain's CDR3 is CSVEEGGNQPQHF. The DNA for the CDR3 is TGCAGCGTTGAAGAGGGGGGCAATCAGCCCCAGCATTTT.